Included here is one T cell receptor beta chain sequence, with context. V shed 0 bases and J 4 bases; nucleotides not matched to a gene: 4. The length of the CDR3 is 16 residues. Germline CDR1 and CDR2: MNHEY and SVGAGI. These data come from a study of cytomegalovirus exposure and HLA in healthy donors. Study summary: A subsequent analysis reported that the roughly 120 validation repertoires were produced on the same platform that had also been used for the roughly 700 first-cohort repertoires.

Method: immunoSEQ multiplex PCR; TCRdb's copy keeps in-frame clones and lacks some. The sample has approximately 59,000 clones, over 90% seen once. The rearrangement joins TRBV6-5 to TRBJ1-5; 9 positions agree with TRBD1. The clonotype comes from a man younger than 35 in good health and CMV-seropositive. The sample comprised PBMCs. CDR3 in amino acids: CASSYSKGQGNQPQHF. DNA for the CDR3: TGTGCCAGCAGTTACTCGAAGGGACAGGGAAATCAGCCCCAGCATTTT.